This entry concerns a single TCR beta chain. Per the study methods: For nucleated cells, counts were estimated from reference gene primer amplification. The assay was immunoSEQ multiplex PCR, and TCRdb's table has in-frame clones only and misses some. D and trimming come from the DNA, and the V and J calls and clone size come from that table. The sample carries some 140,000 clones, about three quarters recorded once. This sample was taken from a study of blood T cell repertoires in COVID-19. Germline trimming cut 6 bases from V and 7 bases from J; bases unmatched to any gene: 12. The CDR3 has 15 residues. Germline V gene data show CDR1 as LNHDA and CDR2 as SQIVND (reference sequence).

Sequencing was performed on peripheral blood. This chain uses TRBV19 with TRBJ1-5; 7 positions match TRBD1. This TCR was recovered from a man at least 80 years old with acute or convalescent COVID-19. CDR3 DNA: TGTGCCAGTAGAAATTGGGGCAGGGGGATCCAGCCCCAGCATTTT. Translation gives CASRNWGRGIQPQHF. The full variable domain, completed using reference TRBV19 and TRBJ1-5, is DGGITQSPKYLFRKEGQNVTLSCEQNLNHDAMYWYRQDPGQGLRLIYYSQIVNDFQKGDIAEGYSVSREKKESFPLTVTSAQKNPTAFYLCASRNWGRGIQPQHFGDGTRLSIL.